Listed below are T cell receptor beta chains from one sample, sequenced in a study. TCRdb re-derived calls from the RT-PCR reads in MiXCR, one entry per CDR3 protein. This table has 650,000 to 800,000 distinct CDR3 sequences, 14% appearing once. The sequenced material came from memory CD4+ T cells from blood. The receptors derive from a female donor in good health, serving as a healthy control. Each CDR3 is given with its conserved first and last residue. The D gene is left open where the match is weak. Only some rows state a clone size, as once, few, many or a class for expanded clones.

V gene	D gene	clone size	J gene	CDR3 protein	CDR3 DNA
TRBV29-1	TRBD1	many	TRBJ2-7	CSALATGAYEQYF	TGCAGCGCACTTGCAACAGGGGCCTACGAGCAGTACTTC
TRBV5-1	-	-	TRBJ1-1	CASSLARSAGDQNTEAFF	TGCGCCAGCAGCCTCGCTCGGTCGGCAGGTGACCAAAACACTGAAGCTTTCTTT
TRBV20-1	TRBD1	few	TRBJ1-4	CSWDRGEKLFF	TGCAGTTGGGACAGGGGAGAAAAACTGTTTTTT
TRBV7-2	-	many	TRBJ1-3	CASSFGPPSGNTIYF	TGTGCCAGCAGCTTTGGACCCCCCTCTGGAAACACCATATATTTT
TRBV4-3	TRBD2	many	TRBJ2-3	CASSQVGGSDTQYF	TGCGCCAGCAGCCAAGTGGGGGGGTCAGATACGCAGTATTTT
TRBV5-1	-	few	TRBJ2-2	CASSLAEGTTGELFF	TGCGCCAGCAGCTTGGCCGAGGGAACCACCGGGGAGCTGTTTTTT
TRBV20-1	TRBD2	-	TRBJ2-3	CSAALGLADTDTQYF	TGCAGTGCAGCCCTGGGACTAGCGGACACAGATACGCAGTATTTT
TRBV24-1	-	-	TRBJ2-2	CATSAPGQDTGELFF	TGTGCCACCAGTGCCCCGGGACAAGACACCGGGGAGCTGTTTTTT
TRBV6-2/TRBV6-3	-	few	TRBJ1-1	CASNDGGTEAFF	TGTGCCAGCAATGACGGGGGCACTGAAGCTTTCTTT
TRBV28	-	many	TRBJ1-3	CASSLVLSGNTIYF	TGTGCCAGCAGTTTAGTCCTCTCTGGAAACACCATATATTTT